Presented here are 18 T cell receptor beta chains from one specimen sequenced in a study of blood T cells in healthy people across ages (dated by TCRdb to between 2014 and 2016). The library came from 5' RACE. Sequencing took place on an Illumina HiSeq 2500. The second PCR ran for roughly 7 to 12 cycles and used a J-beta primer mix along with a sample-barcoded 5' primer. TCRdb applied fastp at Q25 and MiXCR to the public reads, then kept only in-frame beta chains. For every CDR3 protein sequence, its rows merge into one entry that carries the most common genes and DNA. The sample table holds over 1.5 million distinct CDR3 sequences, of which around half were seen once. The ten largest make up roughly 2.1% of the sample. The specimen sequenced was blood. Receptors originate from a woman aged 40 to 55 in good health.

The rearrangement uses TRBV6-5 and TRBJ2-4; 10 bases fit TRBD1. The J call is uncertain, as TRBJ2-7 better fits the DNA end. Germline assignment: CDR1 MNHEY and CDR2 SVGAGI. The CDR3 is 14 residues long. The CDR3 region has the DNA TGTGCCAGCAGCAACCGGGACAGGGGTGGCGAGCAGTACTTC. As protein: CASSNRDRGGEQYF.

The V and J genes are TRBV20-1 and TRBJ2-5, with 8 bases lining up with TRBD2. In germline, CDR1 is DFQATT, CDR2 SNEGSKA (reference sequence). The CDR3 has 16 amino acids. After removal of 0 bases from V and 3 bases from J, the junction contained 9 bases not matched to a gene. CDR3 residues: CSAREFGRGQEETQYF. The CDR3, as DNA: TGCAGTGCTAGAGAATTCGGGAGGGGTCAAGAAGAGACCCAGTACTTC.

This clonotype has just a few counts. The V call is TRBV18, the J call TRBJ2-5, with 7 bases fitting TRBD1. CDR1 is KGHSH and CDR2 is LQKENI in the germline V gene. The V and J ends lost 3 bases and 3 bases, in that order; junction bases with no gene match: 7. The CDR3 spans 15 residues. CDR3 in DNA: TGTGCCAGCTCACCCTATGGGACAGCCAAAGAGACCCAGTACTTC. Its protein product is CASSPYGTAKETQYF.

The CDR3 DNA is TGCAGTGCCCCCAGGGTGTCCGGAGAGACCCAGTACTTC. It yields the protein CSAPRVSGETQYF. The chain is built from TRBV20-1 and TRBJ2-5, with D possibly being TRBD1 (5 bases). This CDR3 has 13 amino acids. V shed 6 bases and J shed 4 bases, with 15 bases lying between them. From germline, CDR1 is DFQATT and CDR2 SNEGSKA (reference sequence).

The V gene is TRBV7-8, the J gene TRBJ2-3, with D possibly being TRBD2 (6 bases). The CDR3 has 15 amino acids. Germline CDR1 reads SGHVS; CDR2 reads FQNEAQ. V gave up 5 bases and J gave up 4 bases, with 16 bases separating them. The CDR3 coding sequence is TGTGCCAGCAGCCCACGACCGCGGGAAGCAGATACGCAGTATTTT. Translation gives CASSPRPREADTQYF. Looking up the rest from reference TRBV7-8 and TRBJ2-3 gives the full variable domain: GAGVSQSPRYKVAKRGQDVALRCDPISGHVSLFWYQQALGQGPEFLTYFQNEAQLDKSGLPSDRFFAERPEGSVSTLKIQRTQQEDSAVYLCASSPRPREADTQYFGPGTRLTVL.

The rearrangement links TRBV5-1 to TRBJ1-2; 11 bases are shared with TRBD1. The ends lost 5 bases at V and 7 bases at J; junction bases unmatched: 7. CDR3 length equals 14 residues. The germline V gene has CDR1 SGHRS and CDR2 YFSETQ. The CDR3 reads CASSFGQGAFGYTF. For the CDR3, the DNA is TGCGCCAGCAGTTTTGGACAGGGGGCCTTTGGCTACACCTTC.

This clonotype was seen more than once but under ten times. The rearrangement joins TRBV3-1 to TRBJ2-5, with a possible D match to TRBD1 (8 bases). From germline, CDR1 is LGHDT and CDR2 YNNKEL (reference sequence). V lost 0 bases to trimming and J lost 2 bases, with 22 bases between them. The CDR3 is made up of 19 amino acids. CDR3 in amino acids: CASSQEYETGEGEQETQYF. CDR3 nucleotide sequence: TGTGCCAGCAGCCAAGAATACGAGACAGGGGAGGGTGAACAAGAGACCCAGTACTTC.

The chain recombines TRBV7-9 with TRBJ2-1, with D possibly being TRBD1 or TRBD2 (5 bases each). The end of the DNA fits TRBJ2-7 better, so the J call may be wrong. Germline CDR1 and CDR2: SEHNR and FQNEAQ (reference sequence). This CDR3 region has 16 residues. The CDR3 bases are TGTGCCAGCAGCAGAGGGACCCCTCTTTCGTACAATGAGCAGTACTTC. This gives the protein CASSRGTPLSYNEQYF.

The gene calls are TRBV7-2 and TRBJ2-1, with no clear D. This CDR3 comprises 12 residues. The V end was cut by 3 bases, the J end by 5 bases, with 5 bases between. Germline CDR1 SGHTA, CDR2 FQGNSA. Written as DNA, the CDR3 is TGTGCCAGCAGCTTTAGTAACAATGAGCAGTTCTTC. It codes for CASSFSNNEQFF.

This chain uses TRBV6-1 with TRBJ2-7; TRBD1 aligns across 7 bases. The CDR3 is 15 amino acids. V trimming: 5 bases; J trimming: 3 bases; junction bases outside the gene matches: 10. Looked up from germline, CDR1 is MNHNS and CDR2 is SASEGT. CDR3 nucleotides: TGTGCCAGCAGTATACGGACAGGTTTTAACTACGAGCAGTACTTC. It is translated as CASSIRTGFNYEQYF.

The chain has TRBV7-2 and TRBJ2-3, with TRBD2 matching over 7 bases. CDR1 and CDR2 from the germline V gene are SGHTA and FQGNSA. The CDR3 has 15 amino acids. V was pared by 6 bases and J by 3 bases, with 9 bases of the junction left unmatched. The CDR3 DNA follows: TGTGCCAGCAGGTCCGGGGGGAGGAGGACAGATACGCAGTATTTT. Translation gives CASRSGGRRTDTQYF. The full variable domain, in which reference TRBV7-2 and TRBJ2-3 provide the parts outside the CDR3, is GAGVSQSPSNKVTEKGKDVELRCDPISGHTALYWYRQSLGQGLEFLIYFQGNSAPDKSGLPSDRFSAERTGGSVSTLTIQRTQQEDSAVYLCASRSGGRRTDTQYFGPGTRLTVL.

This sequence joins TRBV4-2 and TRBJ2-1; 12 nucleotides agree with TRBD2. V dropped 3 bases and J dropped 10; count of bases not matched to a gene: 4. The CDR3 has 14 residues. Germline V gene data show CDR1 as LGHNA and CDR2 as YNFKEQ. The CDR3 loop reads CASSQASGGVEQFF. The CDR3 DNA reads TGTGCCAGCAGCCAGGCTAGCGGGGGGGTAGAGCAGTTCTTC.

The J gene is TRBJ1-6, the V gene TRBV7-2; 8 bases match TRBD1. V shed 2 bases, J shed 7 bases, and the junction held 7 bases outside the gene matches. Per germline, CDR1 SGHTA and CDR2 FQGNSA. This CDR3 has 16 residues. Here the CDR3 DNA reads TGTGCCAGCAGCTTAAGGAGGACAGGGACGAATTCACCCCTCCACTTT. Protein product: CASSLRRTGTNSPLHF.

This clonotype was seen just once. The chain joins TRBV27 to TRBJ2-1; 9 bases align to TRBD1. The CDR3 is 13 residues long. Per germline, CDR1 MNHEY and CDR2 SMNVEV (reference sequence). V was pared by 4 bases and J by 12 bases, with 7 bases of the junction left unmatched. The CDR3: CASSYTDRGLQFF. The CDR3 DNA sequence: TGTGCCAGCAGTTACACGGACAGGGGCCTGCAGTTCTTC.

This chain connects TRBV5-8 to TRBJ2-3, with a tentative D call TRBD1 (5 bases). The V gene lost 0 bases and the J gene lost 4 bases, with 12 bases spanning the gap. This CDR3 is built from 15 residues. Germline CDR1 is SGHTS and CDR2 is YDEGEE. CDR3 nucleotide sequence: TGTGCCAGCAGCTTGGATATTGTGGGGCCAGATACGCAGTATTTT. Translation: CASSLDIVGPDTQYF.

This clonotype was seen only a few times. The chain uses TRBV4-1 and TRBJ2-3; 8 bases agree with TRBD2. V dropped 1 base and J dropped 2; count of bases not matched to a gene: 5. The CDR3 extends over 16 amino acids. The V gene's germline CDR1 is MGHRA and CDR2 YSYEKL. The CDR3 DNA sequence: TGCGCCAGCAGCCAAGCGGCGGGGGGACTCACAGATACGCAGTATTTT. It yields the protein CASSQAAGGLTDTQYF.

The rearrangement links TRBV27 to TRBJ2-1; TRBD1 aligns across 7 bases. The V segment lost 8 bases and the J segment 6 bases; nucleotides outside the gene matches: 13. The CDR3 sequence is 15 residues long. Germline V lookup: CDR1 MNHEY, CDR2 SMNVEV (reference sequence). The CDR3 reads CASRKTGTLSNEQFF. The CDR3 coding sequence is TGTGCCAGCCGTAAGACAGGGACCCTATCCAATGAGCAGTTCTTC.

V and J are TRBV9 and TRBJ1-2; D remains unclear. Germline V CDR1 and CDR2: SGDLS, YYNGEE. Deletions cut 0 bases from V and 6 bases from J, with 3 bases between. This CDR3 has 11 residues. CDR3 sequence reads: CASSVVNGYTF. The CDR3 DNA reads TGTGCCAGCAGCGTAGTTAATGGCTACACCTTC.